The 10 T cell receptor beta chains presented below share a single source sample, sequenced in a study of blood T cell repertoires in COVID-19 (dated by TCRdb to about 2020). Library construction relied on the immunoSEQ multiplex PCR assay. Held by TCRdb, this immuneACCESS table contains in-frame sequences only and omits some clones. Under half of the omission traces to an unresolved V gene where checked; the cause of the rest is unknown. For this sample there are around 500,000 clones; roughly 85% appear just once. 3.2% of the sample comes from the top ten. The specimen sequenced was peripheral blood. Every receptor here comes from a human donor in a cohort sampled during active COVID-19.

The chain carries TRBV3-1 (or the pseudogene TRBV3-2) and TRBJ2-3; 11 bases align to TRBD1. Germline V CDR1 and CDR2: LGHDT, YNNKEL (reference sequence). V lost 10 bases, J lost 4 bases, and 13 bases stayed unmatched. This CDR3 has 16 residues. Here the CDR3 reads CATCPRPGQGADTQYF. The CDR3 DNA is TGTGCCACCTGCCCCCGACCGGGACAGGGGGCAGATACGCAGTATTTT.

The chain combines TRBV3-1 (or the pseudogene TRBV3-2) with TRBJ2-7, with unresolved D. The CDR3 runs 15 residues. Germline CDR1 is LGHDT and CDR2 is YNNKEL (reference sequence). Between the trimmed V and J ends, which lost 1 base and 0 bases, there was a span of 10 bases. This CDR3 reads CASSQASVSSYEQYF. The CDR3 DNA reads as TGTGCCAGCAGCCAAGCTTCCGTGAGCTCCTACGAGCAGTACTTC.

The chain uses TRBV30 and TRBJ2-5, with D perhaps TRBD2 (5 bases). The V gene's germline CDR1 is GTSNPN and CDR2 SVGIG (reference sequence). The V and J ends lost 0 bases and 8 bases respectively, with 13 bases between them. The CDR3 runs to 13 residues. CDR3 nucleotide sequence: TGTGCCTGGAGTGTCCTCGGGATAGGAACCCAGTACTTC. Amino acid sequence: CAWSVLGIGTQYF.

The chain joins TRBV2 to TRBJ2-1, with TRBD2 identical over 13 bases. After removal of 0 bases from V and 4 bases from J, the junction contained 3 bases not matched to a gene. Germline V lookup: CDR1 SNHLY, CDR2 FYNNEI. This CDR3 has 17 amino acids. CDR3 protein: CASSEALGLAGYNEQFF. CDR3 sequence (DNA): TGTGCCAGCAGTGAAGCGCTGGGACTAGCGGGGTACAATGAGCAGTTCTTC.

CDR3 residues: CSASQGEGWGRYF. The CDR3, as DNA: TGCAGTGCTAGTCAGGGGGAAGGGTGGGGACGATATTTT. The chain carries TRBV20-1 and TRBJ1-3; 7 bases match TRBD1. CDR1 is DFQATT, CDR2 SNEGSKA, per germline (reference sequence). The length of the CDR3 is 13 residues. V shed 3 bases, J shed 15 bases, and the junction held 14 bases outside the gene matches.

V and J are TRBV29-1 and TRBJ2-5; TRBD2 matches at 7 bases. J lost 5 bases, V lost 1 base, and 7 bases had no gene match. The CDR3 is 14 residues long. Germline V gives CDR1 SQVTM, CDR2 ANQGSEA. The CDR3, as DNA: TGCAGCGTTGAAGGTCAGCGGGGCCGGGAGACCCAGTACTTC. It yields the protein CSVEGQRGRETQYF.

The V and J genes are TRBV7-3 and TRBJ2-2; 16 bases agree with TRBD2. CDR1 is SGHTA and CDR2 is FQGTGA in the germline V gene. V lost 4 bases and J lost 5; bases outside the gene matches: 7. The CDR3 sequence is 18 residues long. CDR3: CASSSLGTSGRETGELFF. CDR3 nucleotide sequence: TGTGCCAGCAGCTCACTGGGGACTAGCGGGAGGGAGACCGGGGAGCTGTTTTTT.

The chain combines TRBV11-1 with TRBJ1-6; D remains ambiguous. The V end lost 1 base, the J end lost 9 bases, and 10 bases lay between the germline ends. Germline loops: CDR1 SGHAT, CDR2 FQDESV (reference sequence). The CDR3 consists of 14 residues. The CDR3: CASSLEAGSSPLHF. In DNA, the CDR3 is TGTGCCAGCAGCTTAGAGGCTGGGAGTTCACCCCTCCACTTT.

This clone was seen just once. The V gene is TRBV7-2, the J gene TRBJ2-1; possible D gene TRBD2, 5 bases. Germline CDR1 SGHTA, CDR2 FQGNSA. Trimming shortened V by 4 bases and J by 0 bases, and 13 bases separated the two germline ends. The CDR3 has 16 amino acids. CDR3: CASSSDSLSSYNEQFF. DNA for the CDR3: TGTGCCAGCAGCTCGGACTCACTTAGCTCCTACAATGAGCAGTTCTTC.

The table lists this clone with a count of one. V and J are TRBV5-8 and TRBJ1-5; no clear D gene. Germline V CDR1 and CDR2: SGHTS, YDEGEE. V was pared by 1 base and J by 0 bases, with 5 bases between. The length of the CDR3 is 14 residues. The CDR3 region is CASSLYGSNQPQHF. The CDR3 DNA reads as TGTGCCAGCAGCTTGTACGGTAGCAATCAGCCCCAGCATTTT.